This entry concerns a single T cell receptor (beta chain). TCRdb keeps only in-frame clones here, not all; method: immunoSEQ multiplex PCR. The table includes fewer than 130,000 clones, around 68% detected once. The data belong to a study of blood T cell repertoires in COVID-19. The CDR3 spans 20 residues. Looked up from germline, CDR1 is KGHSH and CDR2 is LQKENI. The V gene lost 6 bases and the J gene lost 1 base, with 25 bases spanning the gap. This rearrangement joins TRBV18 to TRBJ2-6, with D perhaps TRBD1 (5 bases). Source material: peripheral blood. The clonotype comes from an older woman with acute or convalescent COVID-19. The CDR3 spells CASSRALSDSLLSGANVLTF. DNA for the CDR3: TGTGCCAGCTCGCGCGCCCTGTCCGACAGCCTACTTTCTGGGGCCAACGTCCTGACTTTC.